This T cell receptor (beta chain) was documented in a study of T cells expressing NK-cell markers. Overall study: Seven donors tested HCMV-seropositive and one tested seronegative among the eight sequenced. Study-level results: These clonotypes, the leaders elsewhere, also led the CD3+CD56-NKG2C+ fraction in a few donors. In roughly 6 donors, dominant CD3+CD56+NKG2C+ clones formed about 1.0-7.5% of CD8+ cells.

The CDR3 length is 13 residues. The germline gives CDR1 SGHTA, CDR2 FQGTGA. TCRdb derives one entry per CDR3 protein from the 5' RACE reads, leaving out DNA. The record lists some 390,000 distinct CDR3 sequences, of which the ten most abundant hold about 10%. Regarding this clonotype: Its target is unknown.

The sequence derives from a woman in her forties or fifties in good health. Source material: blood T cells: a sorted CD56 or NKG2C T cell subset, CD4+ or CD8+ T cells, or bulk PBMC T cells (not recorded which). This rearrangement joins TRBV7-3 to TRBJ2-2. The chain's CDR3 is CASSTGPTGELFF.